This TCR beta chain was retrieved from a study of sequential checkpoint blockade in melanoma. This table comes from immunoSEQ multiplex PCR, and its TCRdb copy is limited to in-frame clones, with some not included. The profile shows 14,000 or so clones, 77% of them singletons. V lost 6 bases, J lost 6 bases, and 5 bases stayed unmatched. The CDR3 totals 13 residues. The germline V gene encodes CDR1 MNHEY and CDR2 SMNVEV (reference sequence). Treatment here: randomized to nivolumab then ipilimumab (arm A) or the reverse (arm B). This clonotype was obtained from a human donor with melanoma. The rearrangement uses TRBV27 and TRBJ2-7, with 10 bases that match TRBD2. Material: CD8+ T cells sorted from blood (inferred from file names), obtained from a patient given nivolumab and ipilimumab in sequence. The chain's CDR3 is CASRLAGGREQYF. The CDR3 DNA reads TGTGCCAGCAGATTAGCGGGAGGCCGCGAGCAGTACTTC.